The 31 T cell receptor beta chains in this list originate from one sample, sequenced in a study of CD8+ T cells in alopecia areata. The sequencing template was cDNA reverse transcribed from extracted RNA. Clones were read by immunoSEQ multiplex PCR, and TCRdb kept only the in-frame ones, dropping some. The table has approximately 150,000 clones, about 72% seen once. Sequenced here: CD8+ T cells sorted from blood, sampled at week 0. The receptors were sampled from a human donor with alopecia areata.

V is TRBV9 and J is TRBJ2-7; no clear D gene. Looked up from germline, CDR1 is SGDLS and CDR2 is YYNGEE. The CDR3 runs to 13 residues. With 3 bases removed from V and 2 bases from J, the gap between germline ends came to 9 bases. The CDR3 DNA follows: TGTGCCAGCAGCGCCCCAGCCGCCTACGAGCAGTACTTC. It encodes CASSAPAAYEQYF.

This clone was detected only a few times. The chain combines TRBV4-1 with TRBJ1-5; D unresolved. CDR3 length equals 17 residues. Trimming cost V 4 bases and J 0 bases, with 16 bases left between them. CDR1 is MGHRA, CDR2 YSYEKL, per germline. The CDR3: CASSPESNTHSNQPQHF. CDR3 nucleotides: TGCGCCAGCAGCCCTGAGAGTAACACTCATAGCAATCAGCCCCAGCATTTT.

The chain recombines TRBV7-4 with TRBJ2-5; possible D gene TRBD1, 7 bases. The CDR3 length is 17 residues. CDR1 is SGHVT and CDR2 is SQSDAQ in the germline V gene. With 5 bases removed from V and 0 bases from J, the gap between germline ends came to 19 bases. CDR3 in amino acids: CASSPSRRDSHQETQYF. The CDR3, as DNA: TGTGCCAGCAGCCCCAGCCGGCGGGACAGCCACCAAGAGACCCAGTACTTC.

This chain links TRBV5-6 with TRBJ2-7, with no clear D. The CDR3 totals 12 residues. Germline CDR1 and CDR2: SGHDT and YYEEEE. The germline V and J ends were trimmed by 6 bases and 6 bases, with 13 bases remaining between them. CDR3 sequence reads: CASTLSLGEQYF. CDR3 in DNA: TGTGCCAGCACCCTCTCTCTTGGCGAGCAGTACTTC.

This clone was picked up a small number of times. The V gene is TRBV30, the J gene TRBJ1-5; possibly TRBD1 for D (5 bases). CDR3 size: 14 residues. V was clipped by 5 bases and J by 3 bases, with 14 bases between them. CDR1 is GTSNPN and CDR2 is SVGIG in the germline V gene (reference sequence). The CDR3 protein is CAWSSGGINQPQHF. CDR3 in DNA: TGTGCCTGGTCTTCTGGGGGGATCAATCAGCCCCAGCATTTT.

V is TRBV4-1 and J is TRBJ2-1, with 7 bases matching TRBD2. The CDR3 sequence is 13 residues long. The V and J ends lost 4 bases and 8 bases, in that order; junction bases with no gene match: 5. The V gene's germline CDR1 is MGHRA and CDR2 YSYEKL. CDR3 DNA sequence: TGCGCCAGCAGCCCGAGCGGGGATGATGAGCAGTTCTTC. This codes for CASSPSGDDEQFF.

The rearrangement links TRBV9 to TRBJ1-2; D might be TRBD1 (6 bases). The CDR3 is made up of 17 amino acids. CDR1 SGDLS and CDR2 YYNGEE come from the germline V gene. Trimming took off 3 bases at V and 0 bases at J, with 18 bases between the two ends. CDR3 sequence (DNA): TGTGCCAGCAGCGGATATGGTCCGACAGGCCCTAACTATGGCTACACCTTC. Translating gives CASSGYGPTGPNYGYTF.

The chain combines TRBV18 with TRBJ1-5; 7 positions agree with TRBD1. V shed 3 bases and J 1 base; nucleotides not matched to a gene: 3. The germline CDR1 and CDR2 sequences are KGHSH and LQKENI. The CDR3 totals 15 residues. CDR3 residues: CASSPTGFSNQPQHF. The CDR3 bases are TGTGCCAGCTCACCGACAGGGTTCAGCAATCAGCCCCAGCATTTT.

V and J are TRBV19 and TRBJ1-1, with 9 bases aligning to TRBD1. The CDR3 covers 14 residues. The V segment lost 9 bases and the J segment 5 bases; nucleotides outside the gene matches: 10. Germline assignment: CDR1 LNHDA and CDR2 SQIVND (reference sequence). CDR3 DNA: TGTGCCAGCATACAGGGGGCGGTGGATACTGAAGCTTTCTTT. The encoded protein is CASIQGAVDTEAFF.

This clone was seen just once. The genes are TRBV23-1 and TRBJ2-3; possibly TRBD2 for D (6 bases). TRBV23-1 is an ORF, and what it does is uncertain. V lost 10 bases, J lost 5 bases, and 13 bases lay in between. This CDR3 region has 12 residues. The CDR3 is CATRLGGDTQYF. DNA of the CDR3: TGCGCCACCCGACTAGGTGGAGATACGCAGTATTTT.

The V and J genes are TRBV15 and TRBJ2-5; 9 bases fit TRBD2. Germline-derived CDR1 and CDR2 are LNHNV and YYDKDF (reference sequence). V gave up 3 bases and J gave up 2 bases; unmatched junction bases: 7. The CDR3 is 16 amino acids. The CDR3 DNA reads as TGTGCCACCAGCAGGGAGAGCGGGGGGCCTCAAGAGACCCAGTACTTC. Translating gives CATSRESGGPQETQYF.

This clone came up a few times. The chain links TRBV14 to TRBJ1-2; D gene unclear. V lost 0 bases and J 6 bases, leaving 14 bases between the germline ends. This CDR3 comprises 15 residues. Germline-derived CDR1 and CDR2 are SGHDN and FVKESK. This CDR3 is CASSQDLWTRDGYTF. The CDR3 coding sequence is TGTGCCAGCAGCCAAGATTTATGGACCCGGGATGGCTACACCTTC.

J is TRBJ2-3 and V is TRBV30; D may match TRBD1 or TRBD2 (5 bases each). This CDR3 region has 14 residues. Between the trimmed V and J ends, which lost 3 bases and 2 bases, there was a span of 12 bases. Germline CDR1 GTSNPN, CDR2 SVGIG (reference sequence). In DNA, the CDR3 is TGTGCCTGGAGAGGGGAGATAGTCACAGATACGCAGTATTTT. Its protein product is CAWRGEIVTDTQYF.

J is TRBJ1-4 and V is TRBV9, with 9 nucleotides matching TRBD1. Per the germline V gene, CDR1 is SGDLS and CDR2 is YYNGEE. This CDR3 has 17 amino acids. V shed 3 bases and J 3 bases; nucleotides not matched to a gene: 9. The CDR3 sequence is CASSDDRGSVANEKLFF. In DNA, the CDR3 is TGTGCCAGCAGCGACGACAGGGGGTCGGTCGCTAATGAAAAACTGTTTTTT.

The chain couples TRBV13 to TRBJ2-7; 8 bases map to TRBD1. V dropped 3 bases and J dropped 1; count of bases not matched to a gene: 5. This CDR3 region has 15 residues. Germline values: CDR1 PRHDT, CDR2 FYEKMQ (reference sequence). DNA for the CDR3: TGTGCCAGCAGCTTCCAGGGGGCGGTTTCCTACGAGCAGTACTTC. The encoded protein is CASSFQGAVSYEQYF.

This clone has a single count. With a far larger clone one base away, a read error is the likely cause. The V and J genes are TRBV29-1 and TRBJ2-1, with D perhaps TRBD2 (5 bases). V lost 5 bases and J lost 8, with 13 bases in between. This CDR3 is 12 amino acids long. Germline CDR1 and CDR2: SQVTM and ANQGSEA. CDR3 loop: CSVPWEIDEQFF. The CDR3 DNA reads TGCAGCGTTCCGTGGGAGATCGATGAGCAGTTCTTC.

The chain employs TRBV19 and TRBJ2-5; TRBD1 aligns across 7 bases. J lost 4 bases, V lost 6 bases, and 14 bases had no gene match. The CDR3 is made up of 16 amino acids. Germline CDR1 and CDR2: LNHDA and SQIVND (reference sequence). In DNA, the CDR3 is TGTGCCAGTAGCGACGGCGACAGGGTCTACGGAGAGACCCAGTACTTC. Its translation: CASSDGDRVYGETQYF.

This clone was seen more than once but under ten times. The CDR3 DNA is TGTGCCAGCAGCAACCTATACGACCTTTCCCCAGGGAATGAGCAGTTCTTC. Its translation: CASSNLYDLSPGNEQFF. The chain has TRBV7-9 and TRBJ2-1; tentatively, D is TRBD1 (5 bases). The CDR3 consists of 17 residues. The ends were cut back, 5 bases at V and 7 bases at J, with 24 bases in the middle. Germline V CDR1 and CDR2: SEHNR, FQNEAQ (reference sequence).

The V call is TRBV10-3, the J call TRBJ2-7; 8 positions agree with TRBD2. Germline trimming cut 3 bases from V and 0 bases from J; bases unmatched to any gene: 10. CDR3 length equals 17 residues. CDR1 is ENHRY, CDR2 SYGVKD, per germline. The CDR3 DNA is TGTGCCATCAGTGAAGTAACTAGCGGCTTGGGCTCCTACGAGCAGTACTTC. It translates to CAISEVTSGLGSYEQYF.

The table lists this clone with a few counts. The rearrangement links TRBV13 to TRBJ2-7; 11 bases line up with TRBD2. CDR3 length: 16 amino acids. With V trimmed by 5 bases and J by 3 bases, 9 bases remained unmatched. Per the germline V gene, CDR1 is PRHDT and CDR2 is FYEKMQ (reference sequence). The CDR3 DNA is TGTGCCAGCAGCGCGCGAGCGACTAGCGGGGACTACGAGCAGTACTTC. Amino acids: CASSARATSGDYEQYF.

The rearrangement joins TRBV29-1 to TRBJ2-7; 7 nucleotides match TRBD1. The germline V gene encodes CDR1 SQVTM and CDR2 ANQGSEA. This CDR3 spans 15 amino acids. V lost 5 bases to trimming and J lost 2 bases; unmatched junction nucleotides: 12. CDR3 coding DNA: TGCAGCGTTTCCGGGACAGCACAACTGGCCTACGAGCAGTACTTC. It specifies CSVSGTAQLAYEQYF.

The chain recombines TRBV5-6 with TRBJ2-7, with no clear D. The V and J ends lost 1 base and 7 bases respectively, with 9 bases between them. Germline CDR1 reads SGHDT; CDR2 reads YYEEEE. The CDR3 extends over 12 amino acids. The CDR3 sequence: CASSLHGAEQYF. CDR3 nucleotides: TGTGCCAGCAGCTTGCACGGAGCTGAGCAGTACTTC. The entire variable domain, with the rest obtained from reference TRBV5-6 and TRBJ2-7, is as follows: DAGVTQSPTHLIKTRGQQVTLRCSPKSGHDTVSWYQQALGQGPQFIFQYYEEEERQRGNFPDRFSGHQFPNYSSELNVNALLLGDSALYLCASSLHGAEQYFGPGTRLTVT.

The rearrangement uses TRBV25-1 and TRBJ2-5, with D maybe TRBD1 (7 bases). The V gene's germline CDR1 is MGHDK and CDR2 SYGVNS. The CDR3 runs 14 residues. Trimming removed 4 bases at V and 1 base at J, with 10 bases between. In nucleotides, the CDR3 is TGTGCCAGCAGTGGGAGGGACAGCCAAGAGACCCAGTACTTC. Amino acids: CASSGRDSQETQYF.

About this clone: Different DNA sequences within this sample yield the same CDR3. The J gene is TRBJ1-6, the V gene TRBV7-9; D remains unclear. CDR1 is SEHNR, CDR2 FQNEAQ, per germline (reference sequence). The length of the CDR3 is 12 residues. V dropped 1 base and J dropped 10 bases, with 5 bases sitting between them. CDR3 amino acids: CASSLGGSPLHF. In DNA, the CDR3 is TGTGCCAGCAGCTTAGGAGGATCACCCCTCCACTTT.

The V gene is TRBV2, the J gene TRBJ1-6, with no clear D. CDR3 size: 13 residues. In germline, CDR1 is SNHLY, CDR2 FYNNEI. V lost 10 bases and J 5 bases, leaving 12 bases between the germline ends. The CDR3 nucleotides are TGTGCCAACCAAGGCGGTGATAATTCACCCCTCCACTTT. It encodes CANQGGDNSPLHF. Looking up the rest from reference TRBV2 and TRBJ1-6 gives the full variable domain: EPEVTQTPSHQVTQMGQEVILRCVPISNHLYFYWYRQILGQKVEFLVSFYNNEISEKSEIFDDQFSVERPDGSNFTLKIRSTKLEDSAMYFCANQGGDNSPLHFGNGTRLTVT.

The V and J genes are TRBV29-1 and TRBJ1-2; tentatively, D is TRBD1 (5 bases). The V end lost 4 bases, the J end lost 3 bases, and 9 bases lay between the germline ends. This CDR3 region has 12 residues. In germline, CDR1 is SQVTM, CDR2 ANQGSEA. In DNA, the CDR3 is TGCAGCGTTGTACAGGCCTACTATGGCTACACCTTC. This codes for CSVVQAYYGYTF.

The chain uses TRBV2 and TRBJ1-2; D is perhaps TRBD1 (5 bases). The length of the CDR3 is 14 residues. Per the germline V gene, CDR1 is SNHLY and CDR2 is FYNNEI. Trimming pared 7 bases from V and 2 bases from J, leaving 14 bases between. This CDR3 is CASTASTENYGYTF. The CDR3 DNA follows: TGTGCCAGCACTGCATCGACAGAAAACTATGGCTACACCTTC.

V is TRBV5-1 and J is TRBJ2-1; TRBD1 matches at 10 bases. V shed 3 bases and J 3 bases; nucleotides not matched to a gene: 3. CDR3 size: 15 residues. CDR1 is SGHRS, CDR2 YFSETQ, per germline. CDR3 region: CASSSGQGNYNEQFF. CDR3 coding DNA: TGCGCCAGCAGCTCGGGACAGGGGAACTACAATGAGCAGTTCTTC.

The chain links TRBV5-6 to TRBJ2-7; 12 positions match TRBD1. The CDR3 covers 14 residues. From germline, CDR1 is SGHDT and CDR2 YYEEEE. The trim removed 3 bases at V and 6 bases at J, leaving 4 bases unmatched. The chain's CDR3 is CASSSGTGGAEQYF. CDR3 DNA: TGTGCCAGCAGCTCGGGGACAGGGGGCGCCGAGCAGTACTTC.

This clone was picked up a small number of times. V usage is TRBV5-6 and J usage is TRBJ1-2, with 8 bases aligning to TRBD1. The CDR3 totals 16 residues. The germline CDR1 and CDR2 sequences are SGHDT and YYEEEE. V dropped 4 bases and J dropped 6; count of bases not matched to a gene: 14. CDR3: CASSQDEAGGANGYTF. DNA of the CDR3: TGTGCCAGCAGCCAAGATGAGGCAGGGGGCGCGAATGGCTACACCTTC. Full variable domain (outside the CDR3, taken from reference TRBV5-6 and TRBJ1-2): DAGVTQSPTHLIKTRGQQVTLRCSPKSGHDTVSWYQQALGQGPQFIFQYYEEEERQRGNFPDRFSGHQFPNYSSELNVNALLLGDSALYLCASSQDEAGGANGYTFGSGTRLTVV.

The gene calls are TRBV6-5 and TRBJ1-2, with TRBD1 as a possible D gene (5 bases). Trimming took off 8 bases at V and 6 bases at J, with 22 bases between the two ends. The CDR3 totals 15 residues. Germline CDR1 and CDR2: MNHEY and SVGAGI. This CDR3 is CASGLTGTRMDGYTF. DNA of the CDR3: TGTGCCAGCGGTCTAACAGGTACACGAATGGATGGCTACACCTTC.